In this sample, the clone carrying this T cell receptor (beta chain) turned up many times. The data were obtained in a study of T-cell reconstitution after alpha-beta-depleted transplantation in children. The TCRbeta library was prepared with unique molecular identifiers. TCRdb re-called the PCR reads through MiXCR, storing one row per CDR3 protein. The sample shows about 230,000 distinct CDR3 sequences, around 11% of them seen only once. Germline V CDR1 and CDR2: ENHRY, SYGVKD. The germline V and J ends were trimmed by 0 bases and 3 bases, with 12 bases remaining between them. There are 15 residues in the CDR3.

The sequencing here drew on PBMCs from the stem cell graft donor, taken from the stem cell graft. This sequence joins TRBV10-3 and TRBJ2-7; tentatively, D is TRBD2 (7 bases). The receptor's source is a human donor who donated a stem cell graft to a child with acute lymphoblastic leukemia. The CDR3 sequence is CAISESGGRIYEQYF. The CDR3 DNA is TGTGCCATCAGTGAGTCGGGGGGGCGAATCTACGAGCAGTACTTC.